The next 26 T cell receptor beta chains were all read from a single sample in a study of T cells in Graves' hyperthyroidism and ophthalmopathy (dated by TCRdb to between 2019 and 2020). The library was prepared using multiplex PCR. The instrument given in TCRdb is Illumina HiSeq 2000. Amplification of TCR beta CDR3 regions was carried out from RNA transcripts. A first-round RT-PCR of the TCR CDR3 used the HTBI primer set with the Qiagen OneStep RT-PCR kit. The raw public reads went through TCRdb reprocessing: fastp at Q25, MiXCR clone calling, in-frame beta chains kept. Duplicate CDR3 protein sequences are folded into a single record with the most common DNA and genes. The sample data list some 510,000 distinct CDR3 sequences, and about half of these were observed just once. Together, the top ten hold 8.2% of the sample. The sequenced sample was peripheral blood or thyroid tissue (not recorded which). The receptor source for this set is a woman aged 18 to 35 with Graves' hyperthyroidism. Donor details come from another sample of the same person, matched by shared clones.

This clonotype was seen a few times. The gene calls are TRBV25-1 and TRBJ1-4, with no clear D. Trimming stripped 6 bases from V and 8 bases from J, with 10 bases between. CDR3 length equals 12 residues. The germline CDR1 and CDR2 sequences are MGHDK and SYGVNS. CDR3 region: CASSRHREKLFF. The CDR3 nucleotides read TGTGCCAGCAGCCGACACCGCGAAAAACTGTTTTTT. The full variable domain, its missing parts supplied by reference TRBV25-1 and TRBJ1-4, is EADIYQTPRYLVIGTGKKITLECSQTMGHDKMYWYQQDPGMELHLIHYSYGVNSTEKGDLSSESTVSRIRTEHFPLTLESARPSHTSQYLCASSRHREKLFFGSGTQLSVL.

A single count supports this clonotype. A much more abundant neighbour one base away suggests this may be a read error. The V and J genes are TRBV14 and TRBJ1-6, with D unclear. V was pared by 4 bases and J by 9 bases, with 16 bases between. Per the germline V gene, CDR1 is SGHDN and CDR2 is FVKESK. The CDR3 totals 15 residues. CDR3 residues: CASSPGKGAGSPLHF. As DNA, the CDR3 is TGTGCCAGCAGCCCCGGGAAGGGAGCCGGTTCACCCCTCCACTTT.

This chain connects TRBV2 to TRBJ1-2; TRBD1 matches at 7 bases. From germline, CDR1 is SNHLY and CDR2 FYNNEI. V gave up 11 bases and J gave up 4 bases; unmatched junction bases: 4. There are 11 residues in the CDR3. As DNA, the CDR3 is TGTGCCCCTGGACAGGTCTATGGCTACACCTTC. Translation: CAPGQVYGYTF. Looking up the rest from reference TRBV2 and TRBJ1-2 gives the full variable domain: EPEVTQTPSHQVTQMGQEVILRCVPISNHLYFYWYRQILGQKVEFLVSFYNNEISEKSEIFDDQFSVERPDGSNFTLKIRSTKLEDSAMYFCAPGQVYGYTFGSGTRLTVV.

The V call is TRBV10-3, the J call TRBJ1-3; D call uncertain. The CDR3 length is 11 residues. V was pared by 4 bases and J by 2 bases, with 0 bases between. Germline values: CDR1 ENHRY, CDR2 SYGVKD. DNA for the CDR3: TGTGCCATCAGTGCTGGAAACACCATATATTTT. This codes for CAISAGNTIYF.

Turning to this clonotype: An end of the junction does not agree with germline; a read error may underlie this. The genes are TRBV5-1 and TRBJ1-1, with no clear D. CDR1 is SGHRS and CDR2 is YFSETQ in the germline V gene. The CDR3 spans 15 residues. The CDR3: CASSPAPTLNTEAFF. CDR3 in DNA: TGTGCCAGCAGCCCAGCCCCAACCTTGAACACTGAAGCTTTCTTT.

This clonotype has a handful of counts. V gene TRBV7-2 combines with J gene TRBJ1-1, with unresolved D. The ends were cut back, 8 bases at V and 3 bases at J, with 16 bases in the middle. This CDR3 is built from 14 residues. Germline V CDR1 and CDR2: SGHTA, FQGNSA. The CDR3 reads CASGGFERDTEAFF. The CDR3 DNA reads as TGTGCCAGCGGTGGATTCGAACGGGACACTGAAGCTTTCTTT. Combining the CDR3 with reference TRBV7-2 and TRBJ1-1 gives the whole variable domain GAGVSQSPSNKVTEKGKDVELRCDPISGHTALYWYRQSLGQGLEFLIYFQGNSAPDKSGLPSDRFSAERTGGSVSTLTIQRTQQEDSAVYLCASGGFERDTEAFFGQGTRLTVV.

CDR3 sequence reads: CATKFGGRGDRHYGYTF. The CDR3 DNA reads as TGTGCCACCAAGTTCGGTGGGAGAGGGGACAGGCACTATGGCTACACCTTC. V usage is TRBV15 and J usage is TRBJ1-2; TRBD1 matches at 8 bases. After removal of 7 bases from V and 3 bases from J, the junction contained 16 bases not matched to a gene. The V gene's germline CDR1 is LNHNV and CDR2 YYDKDF (reference sequence). This CDR3 has 17 amino acids.

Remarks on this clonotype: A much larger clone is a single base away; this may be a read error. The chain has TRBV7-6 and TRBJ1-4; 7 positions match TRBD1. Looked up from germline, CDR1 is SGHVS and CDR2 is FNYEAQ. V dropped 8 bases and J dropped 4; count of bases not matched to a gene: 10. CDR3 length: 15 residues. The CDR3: CASGRGGQSNEKLFF. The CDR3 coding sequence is TGTGCCAGCGGCCGAGGGGGACAGAGTAATGAAAAACTGTTTTTT.

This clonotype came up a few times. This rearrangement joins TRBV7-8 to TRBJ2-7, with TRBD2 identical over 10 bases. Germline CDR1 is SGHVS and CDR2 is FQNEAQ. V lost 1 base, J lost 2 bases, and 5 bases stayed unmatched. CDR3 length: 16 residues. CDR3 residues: CASSLVRTSGTYEQYF. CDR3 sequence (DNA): TGTGCCAGCAGCTTAGTGAGGACTAGCGGTACCTACGAGCAGTACTTC.

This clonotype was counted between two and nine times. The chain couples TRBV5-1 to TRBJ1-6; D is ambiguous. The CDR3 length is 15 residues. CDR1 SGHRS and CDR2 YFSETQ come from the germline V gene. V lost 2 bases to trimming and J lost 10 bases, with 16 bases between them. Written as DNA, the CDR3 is TGCGCCAGCAGCTTACAAGACGGAGTAGGGTCACCCCTCCACTTT. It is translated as CASSLQDGVGSPLHF.

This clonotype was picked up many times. The CDR3 sequence is CASSLASGREETQYF. The CDR3 DNA sequence: TGTGCCAGCAGCTTAGCTTCAGGGCGAGAAGAGACCCAGTACTTC. The chain is built from TRBV7-2 and TRBJ2-5; perhaps TRBD1 as D (5 bases). The CDR3 is 15 residues long. CDR1 SGHTA and CDR2 FQGNSA come from the germline V gene. Trimming pared 0 bases from V and 3 bases from J, leaving 11 bases between. The full variable domain, with the rest looked up from reference TRBV7-2 and TRBJ2-5, is GAGVSQSPSNKVTEKGKDVELRCDPISGHTALYWYRQSLGQGLEFLIYFQGNSAPDKSGLPSDRFSAERTGGSVSTLTIQRTQQEDSAVYLCASSLASGREETQYFGPGTRLLVL.

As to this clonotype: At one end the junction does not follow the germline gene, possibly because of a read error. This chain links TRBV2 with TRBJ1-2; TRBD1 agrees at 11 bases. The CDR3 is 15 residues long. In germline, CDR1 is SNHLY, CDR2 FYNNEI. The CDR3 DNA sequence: TGCGCCAGCAGCCAATGGGGGACAGGGGGCTATGGCTACACCTTC. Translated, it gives CASSQWGTGGYGYTF.

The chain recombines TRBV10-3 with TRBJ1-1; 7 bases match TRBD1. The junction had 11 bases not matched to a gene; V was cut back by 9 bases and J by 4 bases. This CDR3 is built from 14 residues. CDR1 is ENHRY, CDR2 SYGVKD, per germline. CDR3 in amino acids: CAIQPGTAGTEAFF. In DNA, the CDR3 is TGTGCCATTCAACCGGGGACAGCGGGCACTGAAGCTTTCTTT.

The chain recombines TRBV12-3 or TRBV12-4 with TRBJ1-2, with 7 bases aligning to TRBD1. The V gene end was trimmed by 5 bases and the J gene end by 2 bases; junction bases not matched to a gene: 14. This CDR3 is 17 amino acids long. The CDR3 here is CASSLLGPGQLNYGYTF. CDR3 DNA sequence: TGTGCCAGCAGTCTTCTCGGCCCGGGACAGCTCAACTATGGCTACACCTTC.

The CDR3 nucleotides are TGTGCCAGCAGCGAACCCCAGCGGGAGGGGTCTGAGACCCAGTACTTC. Residues: CASSEPQREGSETQYF. The chain carries TRBV2 and TRBJ2-5; TRBD2 agrees at 10 bases. The CDR3 extends over 16 amino acids. The V gene's germline CDR1 is SNHLY and CDR2 FYNNEI. V shed 6 bases and J 5 bases; nucleotides not matched to a gene: 12.

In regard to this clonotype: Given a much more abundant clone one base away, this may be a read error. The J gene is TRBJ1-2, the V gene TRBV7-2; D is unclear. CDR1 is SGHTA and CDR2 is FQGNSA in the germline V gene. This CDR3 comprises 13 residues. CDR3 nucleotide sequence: TGTGCCAGCAGCGCCCTCGGTGGGCAAGGCTGCACCTTC. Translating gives CASSALGGQGCTF.

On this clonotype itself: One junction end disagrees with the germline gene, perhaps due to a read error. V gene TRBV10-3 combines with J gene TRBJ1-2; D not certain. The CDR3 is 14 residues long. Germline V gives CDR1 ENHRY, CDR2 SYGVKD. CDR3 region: CASSYSAVNYGYTF. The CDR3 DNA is TGTGCCAGCAGTTACTCGGCCGTTAACTATGGCTACACCTTC.

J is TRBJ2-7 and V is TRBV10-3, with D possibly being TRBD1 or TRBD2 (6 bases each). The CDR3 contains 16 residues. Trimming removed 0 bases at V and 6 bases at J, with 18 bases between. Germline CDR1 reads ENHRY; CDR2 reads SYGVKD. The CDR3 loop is CAISESGTGRGSEQYF. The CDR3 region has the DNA TGTGCCATCAGTGAGTCGGGAACAGGGCGGGGTTCCGAGCAGTACTTC.

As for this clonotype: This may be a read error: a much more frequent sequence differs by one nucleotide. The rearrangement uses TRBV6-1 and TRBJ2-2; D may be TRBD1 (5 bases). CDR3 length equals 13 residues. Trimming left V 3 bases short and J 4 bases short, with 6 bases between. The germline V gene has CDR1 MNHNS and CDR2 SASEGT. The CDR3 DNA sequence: TGTGCCAGCAGTGACAGGGCCACCGGGGAGCTGTTTTTT. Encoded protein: CASSDRATGELFF.

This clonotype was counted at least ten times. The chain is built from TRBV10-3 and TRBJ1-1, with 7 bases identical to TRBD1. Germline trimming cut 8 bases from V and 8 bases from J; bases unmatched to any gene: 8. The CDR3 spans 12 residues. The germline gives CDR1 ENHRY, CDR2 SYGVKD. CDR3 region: CAIGTVSGEAFF. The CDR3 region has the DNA TGTGCCATCGGGACAGTCTCTGGCGAAGCTTTCTTT.

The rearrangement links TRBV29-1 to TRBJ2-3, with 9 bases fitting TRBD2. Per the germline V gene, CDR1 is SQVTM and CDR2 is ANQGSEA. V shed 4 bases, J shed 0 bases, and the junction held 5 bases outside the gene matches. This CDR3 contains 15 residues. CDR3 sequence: CSVAASGASTDTQYF. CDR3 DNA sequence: TGCAGCGTTGCCGCTAGCGGGGCAAGCACAGATACGCAGTATTTT.

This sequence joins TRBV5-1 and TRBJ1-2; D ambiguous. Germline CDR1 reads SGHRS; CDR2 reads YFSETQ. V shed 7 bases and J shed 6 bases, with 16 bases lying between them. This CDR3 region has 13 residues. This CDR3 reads CASRVGSQDGYTF. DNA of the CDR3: TGCGCCAGCCGTGTAGGCTCCCAGGATGGCTACACCTTC.

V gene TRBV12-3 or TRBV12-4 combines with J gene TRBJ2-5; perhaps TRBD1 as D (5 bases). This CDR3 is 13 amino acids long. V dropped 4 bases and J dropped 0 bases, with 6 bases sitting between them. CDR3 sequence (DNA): TGTGCCAGCAGTTCAGGGTACCAAGAGACCCAGTACTTC. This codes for CASSSGYQETQYF.

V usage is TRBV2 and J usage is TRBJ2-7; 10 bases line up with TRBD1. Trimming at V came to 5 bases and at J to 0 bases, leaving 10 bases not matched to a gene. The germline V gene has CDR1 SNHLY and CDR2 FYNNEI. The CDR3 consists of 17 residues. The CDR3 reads CASSRDRGYTSSYEQYF. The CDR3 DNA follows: TGTGCCAGCAGTCGGGACAGGGGCTACACTAGCTCCTACGAGCAGTACTTC.

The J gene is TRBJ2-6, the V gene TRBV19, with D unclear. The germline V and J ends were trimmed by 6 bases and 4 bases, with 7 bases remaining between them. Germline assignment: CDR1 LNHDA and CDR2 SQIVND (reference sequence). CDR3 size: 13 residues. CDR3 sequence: CASSKQGANVLTF. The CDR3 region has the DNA TGTGCCAGTAGCAAACAGGGGGCCAACGTCCTGACTTTC.

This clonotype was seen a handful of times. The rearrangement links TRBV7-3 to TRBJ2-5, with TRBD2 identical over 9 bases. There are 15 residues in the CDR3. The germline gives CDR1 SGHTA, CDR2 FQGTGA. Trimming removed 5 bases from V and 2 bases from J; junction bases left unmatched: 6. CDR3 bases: TGTGCCAGCAGCCATAGCGGGAGAGGTCAAGAGACCCAGTACTTC. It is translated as CASSHSGRGQETQYF.